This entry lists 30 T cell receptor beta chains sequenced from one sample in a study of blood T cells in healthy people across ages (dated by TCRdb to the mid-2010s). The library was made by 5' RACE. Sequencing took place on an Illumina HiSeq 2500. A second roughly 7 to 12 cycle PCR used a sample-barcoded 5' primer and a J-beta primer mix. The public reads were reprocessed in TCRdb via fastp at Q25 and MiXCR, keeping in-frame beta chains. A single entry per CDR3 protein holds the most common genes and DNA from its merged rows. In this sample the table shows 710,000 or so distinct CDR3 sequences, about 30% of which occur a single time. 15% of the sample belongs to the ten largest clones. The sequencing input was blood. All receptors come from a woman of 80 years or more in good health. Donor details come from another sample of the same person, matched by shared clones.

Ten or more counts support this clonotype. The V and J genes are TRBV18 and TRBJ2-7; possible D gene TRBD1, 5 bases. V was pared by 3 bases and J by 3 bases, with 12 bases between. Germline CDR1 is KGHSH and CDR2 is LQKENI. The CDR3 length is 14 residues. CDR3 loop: CASSPQTEFYEQYF. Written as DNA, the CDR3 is TGTGCCAGCTCACCCCAGACAGAGTTCTACGAGCAGTACTTC. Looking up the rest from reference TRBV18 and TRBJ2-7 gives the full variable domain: NAGVMQNPRHLVRRRGQEARLRCSPMKGHSHVYWYRQLPEEGLKFMVYLQKENIIDESGMPKERFSAEFPKEGPSILRIQQVVRGDSAAYFCASSPQTEFYEQYFGPGTRLTVT.

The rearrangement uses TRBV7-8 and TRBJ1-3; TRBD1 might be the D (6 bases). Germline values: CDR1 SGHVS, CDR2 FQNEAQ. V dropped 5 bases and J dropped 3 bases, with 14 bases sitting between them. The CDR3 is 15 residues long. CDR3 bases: TGTGCCAGCAGCCACTCAGGGGTACATGGAAACACCATATATTTT. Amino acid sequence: CASSHSGVHGNTIYF.

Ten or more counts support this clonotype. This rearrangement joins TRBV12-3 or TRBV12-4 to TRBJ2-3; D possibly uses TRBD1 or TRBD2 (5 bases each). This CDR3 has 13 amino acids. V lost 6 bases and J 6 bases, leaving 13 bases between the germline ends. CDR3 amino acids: CASRVDRDDTQYF. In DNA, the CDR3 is TGTGCCAGCAGAGTCGACCGGGACGATACGCAGTATTTT.

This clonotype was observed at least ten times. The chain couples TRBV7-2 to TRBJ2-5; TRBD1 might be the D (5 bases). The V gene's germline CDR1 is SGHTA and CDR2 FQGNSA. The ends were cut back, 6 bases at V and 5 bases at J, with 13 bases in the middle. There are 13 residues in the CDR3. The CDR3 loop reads CASSLRGSETQYF. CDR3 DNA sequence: TGTGCCAGCAGTTTAAGGGGTTCGGAGACCCAGTACTTC.

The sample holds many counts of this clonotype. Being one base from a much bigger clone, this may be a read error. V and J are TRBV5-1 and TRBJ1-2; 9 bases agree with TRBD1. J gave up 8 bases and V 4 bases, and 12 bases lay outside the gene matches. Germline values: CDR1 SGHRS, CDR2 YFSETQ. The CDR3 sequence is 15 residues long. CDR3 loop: CASSPGQGVWFGYTF. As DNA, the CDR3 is TGCGCCAGCAGCCCGGGACAGGGAGTTTGGTTCGGCTACACCTTC.

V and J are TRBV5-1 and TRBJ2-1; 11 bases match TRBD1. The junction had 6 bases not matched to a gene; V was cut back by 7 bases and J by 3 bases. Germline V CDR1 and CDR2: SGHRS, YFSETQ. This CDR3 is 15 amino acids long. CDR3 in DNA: TGCGCCAGCGGACAGGGGGCCGTCCTCTACAATGAGCAGTTCTTC. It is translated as CASGQGAVLYNEQFF.

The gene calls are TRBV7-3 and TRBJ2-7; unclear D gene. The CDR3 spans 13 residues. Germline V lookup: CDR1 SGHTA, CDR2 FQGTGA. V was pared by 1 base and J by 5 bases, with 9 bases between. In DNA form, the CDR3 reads TGTGCCAGCAGCTTAAGGTCGGTGAACGAGCAGTACTTC. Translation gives CASSLRSVNEQYF. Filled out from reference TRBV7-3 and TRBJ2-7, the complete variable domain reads GAGVSQTPSNKVTEKGKYVELRCDPISGHTALYWYRQSLGQGPEFLIYFQGTGAADDSGLPNDRFFAVRPEGSVSTLKIQRTERGDSAVYLCASSLRSVNEQYFGPGTRLTVT.

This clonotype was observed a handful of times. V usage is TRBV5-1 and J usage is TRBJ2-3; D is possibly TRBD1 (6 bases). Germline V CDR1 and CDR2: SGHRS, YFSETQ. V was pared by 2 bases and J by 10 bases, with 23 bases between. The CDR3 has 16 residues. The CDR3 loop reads CASSFRDTGHPRAQYF. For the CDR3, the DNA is TGCGCCAGCAGCTTCCGGGACACCGGACACCCTCGCGCGCAGTATTTT.

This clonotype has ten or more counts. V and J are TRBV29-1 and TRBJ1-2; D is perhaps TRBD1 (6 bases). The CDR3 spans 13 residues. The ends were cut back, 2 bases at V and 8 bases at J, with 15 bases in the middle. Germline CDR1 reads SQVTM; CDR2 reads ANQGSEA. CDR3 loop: CSVENRARGGYTF. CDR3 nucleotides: TGCAGCGTTGAAAATCGGGCTAGGGGGGGCTACACCTTC.

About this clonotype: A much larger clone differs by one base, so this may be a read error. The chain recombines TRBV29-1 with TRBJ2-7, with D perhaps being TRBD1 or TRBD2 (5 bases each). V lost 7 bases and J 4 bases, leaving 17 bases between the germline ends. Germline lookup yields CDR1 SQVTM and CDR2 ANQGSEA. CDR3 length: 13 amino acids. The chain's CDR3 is CSARGRKKYEQYF. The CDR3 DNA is TGCAGCGCCCGGGGCAGGAAGAAGTACGAGCAGTACTTC.

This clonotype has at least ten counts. CDR3 amino acids: CASRTDYRTQETQYF. For the CDR3, the DNA is TGTGCCAGCAGGACGGACTATCGGACTCAAGAGACCCAGTACTTC. The chain couples TRBV6-5 to TRBJ2-5; tentative D call: TRBD2 (6 bases). This CDR3 is built from 15 residues. Trimming cost V 6 bases and J 2 bases, with 16 bases left between them. Germline-derived CDR1 and CDR2 are MNHEY and SVGAGI.

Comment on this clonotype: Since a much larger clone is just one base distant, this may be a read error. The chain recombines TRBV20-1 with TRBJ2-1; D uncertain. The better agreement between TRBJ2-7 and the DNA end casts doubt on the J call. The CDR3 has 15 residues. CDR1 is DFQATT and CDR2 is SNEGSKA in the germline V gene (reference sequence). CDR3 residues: CSARDISPGYNEQYF. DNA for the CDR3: TGCAGTGCTAGAGATATCTCACCTGGGTACAATGAGCAGTACTTC.

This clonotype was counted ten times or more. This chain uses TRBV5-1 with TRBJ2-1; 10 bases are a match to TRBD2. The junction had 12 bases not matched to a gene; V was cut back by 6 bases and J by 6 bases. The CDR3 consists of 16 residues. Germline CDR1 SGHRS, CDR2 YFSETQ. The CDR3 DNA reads TGCGCCAGCACGAGGAGCGGGGGGGCCTTTGTCAATGAGCAGTTCTTC. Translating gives CASTRSGGAFVNEQFF.

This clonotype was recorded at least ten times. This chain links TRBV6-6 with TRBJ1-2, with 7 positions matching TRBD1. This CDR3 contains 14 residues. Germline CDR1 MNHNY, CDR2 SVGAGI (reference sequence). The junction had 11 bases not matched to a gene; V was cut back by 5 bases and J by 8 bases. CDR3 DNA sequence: TGTGCCAGCAGTACAGGGGCAGGGGCCGGCGGCTACACCTTC. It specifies CASSTGAGAGGYTF.

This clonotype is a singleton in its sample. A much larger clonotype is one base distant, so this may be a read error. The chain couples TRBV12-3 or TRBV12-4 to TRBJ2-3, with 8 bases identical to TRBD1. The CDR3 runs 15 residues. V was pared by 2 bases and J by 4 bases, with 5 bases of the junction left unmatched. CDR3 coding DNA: TGTGCCAGCAGTTTATCGGGACAGGCAGCAGATACGCAGTATTTT. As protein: CASSLSGQAADTQYF.

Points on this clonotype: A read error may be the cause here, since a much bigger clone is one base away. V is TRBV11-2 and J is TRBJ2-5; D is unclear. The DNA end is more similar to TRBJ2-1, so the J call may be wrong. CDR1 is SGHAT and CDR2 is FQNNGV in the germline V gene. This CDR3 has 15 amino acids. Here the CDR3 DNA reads TGTGCCAGCAGCGTAGGTACTCAGGCGAAAGAGACCCAGTTCTTC. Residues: CASSVGTQAKETQFF.

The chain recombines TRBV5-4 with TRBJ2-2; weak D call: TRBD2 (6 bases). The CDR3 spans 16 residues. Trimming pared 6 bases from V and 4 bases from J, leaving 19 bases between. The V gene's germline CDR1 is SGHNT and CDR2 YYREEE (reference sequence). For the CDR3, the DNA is TGTGCCAGCACCTCAAGGGAGACTAGAGGCACCGGGGAGCTGTTTTTT. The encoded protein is CASTSRETRGTGELFF.

The CDR3 nucleotides are TGTGCCATCAGTGAGTCGAGTAGGCCCTACGAGCAGTACTTC. Translating it yields CAISESSRPYEQYF. The chain combines TRBV10-3 with TRBJ2-7; D not resolved. Trimming pared 0 bases from V and 2 bases from J, leaving 8 bases between. CDR1 ENHRY and CDR2 SYGVKD come from the germline V gene. The CDR3 loop spans 14 amino acids.

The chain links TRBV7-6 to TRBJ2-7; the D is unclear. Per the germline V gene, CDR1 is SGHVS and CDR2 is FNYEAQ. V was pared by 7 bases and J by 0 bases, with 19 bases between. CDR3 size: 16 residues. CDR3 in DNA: TGTGCCAGCACCGACCTGGGCCAGGTTACCTCCTACGAGCAGTACTTC. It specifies CASTDLGQVTSYEQYF.

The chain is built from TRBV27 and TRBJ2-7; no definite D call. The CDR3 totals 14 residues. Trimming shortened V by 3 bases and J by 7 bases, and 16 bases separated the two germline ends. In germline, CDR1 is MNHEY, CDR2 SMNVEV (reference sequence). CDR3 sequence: CASSFTSFTREQYF. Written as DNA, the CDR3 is TGTGCCAGCAGTTTTACCAGTTTTACTCGGGAGCAGTACTTC.

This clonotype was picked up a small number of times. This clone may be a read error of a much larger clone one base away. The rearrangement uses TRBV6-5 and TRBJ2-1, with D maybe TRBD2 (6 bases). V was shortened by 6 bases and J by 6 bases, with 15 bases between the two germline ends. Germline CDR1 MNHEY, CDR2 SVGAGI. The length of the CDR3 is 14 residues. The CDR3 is CASRLSRGSNEQFF. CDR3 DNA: TGTGCCAGCAGACTGAGTCGGGGGAGCAATGAGCAGTTCTTC.

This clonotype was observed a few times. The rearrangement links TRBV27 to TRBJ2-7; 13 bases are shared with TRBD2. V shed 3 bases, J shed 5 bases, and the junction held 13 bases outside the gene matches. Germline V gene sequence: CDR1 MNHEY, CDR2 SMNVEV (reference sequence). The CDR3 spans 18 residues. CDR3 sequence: CASSLLPLTSGRTHEQYF. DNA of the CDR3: TGTGCCAGCAGTTTGCTTCCTCTGACTAGCGGGAGGACCCACGAGCAGTACTTC.

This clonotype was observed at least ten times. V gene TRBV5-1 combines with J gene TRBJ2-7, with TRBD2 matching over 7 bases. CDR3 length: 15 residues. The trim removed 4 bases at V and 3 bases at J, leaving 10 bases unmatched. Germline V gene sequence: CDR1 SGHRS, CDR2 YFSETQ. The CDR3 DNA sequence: TGCGCCAGCAGCCGTTCAGCGGGGAACTTCTACGAGCAGTACTTC. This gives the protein CASSRSAGNFYEQYF. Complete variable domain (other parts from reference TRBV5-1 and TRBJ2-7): KAGVTQTPRYLIKTRGQQVTLSCSPISGHRSVSWYQQTPGQGLQFLFEYFSETQRNKGNFPGRFSGRQFSNSRSEMNVSTLELGDSALYLCASSRSAGNFYEQYFGPGTRLTVT.

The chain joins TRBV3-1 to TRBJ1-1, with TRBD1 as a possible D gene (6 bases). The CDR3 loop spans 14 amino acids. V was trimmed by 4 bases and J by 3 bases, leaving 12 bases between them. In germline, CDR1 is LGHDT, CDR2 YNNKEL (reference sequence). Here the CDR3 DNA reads TGTGCCAGCAGCCGCGTACAGGGTGACACTGAAGCTTTCTTT. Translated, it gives CASSRVQGDTEAFF.

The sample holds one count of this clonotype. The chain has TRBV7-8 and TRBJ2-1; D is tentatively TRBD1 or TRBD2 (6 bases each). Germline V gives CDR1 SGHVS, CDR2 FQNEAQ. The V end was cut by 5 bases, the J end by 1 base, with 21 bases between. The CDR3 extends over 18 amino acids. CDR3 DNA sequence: TGTGCCAGCAGCGAATCCCCCTCACAGGGACTTTCCTACAATGAGCAGTTCTTC. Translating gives CASSESPSQGLSYNEQFF.

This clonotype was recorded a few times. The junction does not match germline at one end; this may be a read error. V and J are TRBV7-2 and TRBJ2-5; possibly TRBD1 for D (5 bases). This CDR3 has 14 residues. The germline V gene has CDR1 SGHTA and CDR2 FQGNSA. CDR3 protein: CPSSLRWGLETQYF. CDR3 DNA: TGTCCCAGCAGCCTGAGATGGGGCCTTGAGACCCAGTACTTC.

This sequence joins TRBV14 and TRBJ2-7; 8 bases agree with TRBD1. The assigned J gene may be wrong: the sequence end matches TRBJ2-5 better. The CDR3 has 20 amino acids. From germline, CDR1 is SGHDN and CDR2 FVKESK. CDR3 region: CASSQWGPDSSGGGSETQYF. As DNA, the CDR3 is TGTGCCAGCAGCCAATGGGGGCCCGACTCTTCAGGGGGCGGATCGGAGACCCAGTACTTC.

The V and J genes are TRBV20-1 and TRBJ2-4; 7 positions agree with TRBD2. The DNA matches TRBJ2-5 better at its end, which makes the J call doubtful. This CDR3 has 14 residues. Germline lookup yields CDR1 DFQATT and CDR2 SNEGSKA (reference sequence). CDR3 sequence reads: CSASPRDYWETQYF. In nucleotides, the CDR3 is TGCAGTGCTAGTCCCCGGGACTATTGGGAGACCCAGTACTTC.

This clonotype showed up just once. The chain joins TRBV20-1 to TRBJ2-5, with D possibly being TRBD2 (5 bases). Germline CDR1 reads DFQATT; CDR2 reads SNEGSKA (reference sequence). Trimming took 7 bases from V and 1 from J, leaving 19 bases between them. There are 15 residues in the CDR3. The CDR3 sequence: CSVPGRGTTQETQYF. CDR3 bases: TGCAGTGTCCCAGGCCGGGGAACGACCCAAGAGACCCAGTACTTC.

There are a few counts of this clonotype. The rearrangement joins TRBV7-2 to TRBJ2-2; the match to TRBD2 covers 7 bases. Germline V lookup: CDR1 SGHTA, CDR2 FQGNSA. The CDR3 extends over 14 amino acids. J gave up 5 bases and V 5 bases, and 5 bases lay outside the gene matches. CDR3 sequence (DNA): TGTGCCAGCAGCCGGACTAGTCGGACCGGGGAGCTGTTTTTT. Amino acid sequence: CASSRTSRTGELFF.